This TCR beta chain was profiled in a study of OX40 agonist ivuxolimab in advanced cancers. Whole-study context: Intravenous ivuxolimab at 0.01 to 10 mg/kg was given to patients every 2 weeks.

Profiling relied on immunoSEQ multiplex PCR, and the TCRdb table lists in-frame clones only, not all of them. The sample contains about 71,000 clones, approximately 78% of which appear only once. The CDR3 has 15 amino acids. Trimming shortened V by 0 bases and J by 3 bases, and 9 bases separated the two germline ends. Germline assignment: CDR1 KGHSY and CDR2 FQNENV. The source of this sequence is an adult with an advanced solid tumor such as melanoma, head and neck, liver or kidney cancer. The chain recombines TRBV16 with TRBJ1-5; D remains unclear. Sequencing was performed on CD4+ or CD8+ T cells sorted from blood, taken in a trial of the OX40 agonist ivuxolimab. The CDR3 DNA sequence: TGTGCCAGCAGCCAATCATCAGGAAACAATCAGCCCCAGCATTTT. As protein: CASSQSSGNNQPQHF.